This T cell receptor (beta chain) comes out of a study of cytomegalovirus exposure and HLA in healthy donors. The study's findings and limits: High specificity and sensitivity for cytomegalovirus status were reported for the classifier. Productive rates of about 87% or about 30% were seen for most TCR beta V segments in an earlier analysis. A later analysis revealed that TCR association rates differed between HLA loci, peaking at DRB1 and bottoming out at HLA-C. Indistinguishable V segments, including TRBV6-2 and TRBV6-3, were excluded.

Comments on this clone: Its antigen remains unidentified.

The CDR3 contains 15 residues. In germline, CDR1 is SNHLY, CDR2 FYNNEI. J was trimmed by 3 bases and V by 3 bases; bases with no gene match: 4. Primers for the PCR totalled 60 Vbeta and 13 Jbeta. Libraries were prepared by immunoSEQ multiplex PCR; TCRdb keeps only in-frame clonotypes and omits some of them. This table holds 200,000 to 300,000 clones, just under 85% found once. This receptor was obtained from a woman aged 40 to 50 in good health and CMV-seropositive. The sequenced sample was PBMCs. The chain carries TRBV2 and TRBJ2-5; 10 bases map to TRBD2. Here the CDR3 reads CASSDPSGREETQYF. In DNA form, the CDR3 reads TGTGCCAGCAGTGACCCCAGCGGGAGGGAAGAGACCCAGTACTTC.